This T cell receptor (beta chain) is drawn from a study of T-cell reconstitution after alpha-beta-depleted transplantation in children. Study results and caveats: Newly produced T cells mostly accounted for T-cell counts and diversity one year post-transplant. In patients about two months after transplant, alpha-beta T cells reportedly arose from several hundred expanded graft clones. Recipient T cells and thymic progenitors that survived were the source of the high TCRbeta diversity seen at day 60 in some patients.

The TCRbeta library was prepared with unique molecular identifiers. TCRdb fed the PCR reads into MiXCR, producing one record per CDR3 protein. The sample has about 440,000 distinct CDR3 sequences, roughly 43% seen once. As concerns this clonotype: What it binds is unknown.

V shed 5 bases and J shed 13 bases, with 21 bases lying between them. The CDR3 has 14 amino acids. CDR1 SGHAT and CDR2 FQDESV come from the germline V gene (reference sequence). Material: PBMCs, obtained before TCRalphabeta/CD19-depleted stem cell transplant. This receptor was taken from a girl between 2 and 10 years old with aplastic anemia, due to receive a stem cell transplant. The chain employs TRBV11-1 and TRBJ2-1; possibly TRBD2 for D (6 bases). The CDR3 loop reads CASSPSTRAPLQFF. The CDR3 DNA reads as TGTGCCAGCAGCCCTTCGACTAGGGCCCCGCTACAGTTCTTC. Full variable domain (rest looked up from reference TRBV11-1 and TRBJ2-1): EAEVAQSPRYKITEKSQAVAFWCDPISGHATLYWYRQILGQGPELLVQFQDESVVDDSQLPKDRFSAERLKGVDSTLKIQPAELGDSAMYLCASSPSTRAPLQFFGPGTRLTVL.